Below are 10 T cell receptor beta chains sequenced from a single sample in a study of memory CD4+ T cells and cytomegalovirus serostatus (dated by TCRdb to between 2019 and 2020). A FACSAria II was used to sort memory CD4+ T cells, defined as single viable CD3+CD4+CD8-CD45RO+ cells. The library relied on the immunoSEQ multiplex PCR assay. This immuneACCESS table, as held by TCRdb, lists in-frame sequences with V and J called but not all clones. Of the missing ones, under half trace to an unresolved V gene in checked studies; the others have no known cause. This sample comprises 80,000 or so clones, around 82% of them detected only once. The top ten clonotypes cover around 2.6% of the sample. Input material: memory CD4+ T cells from blood. The receptors stem from an adult in good health and CMV-seropositive.

The V and J genes are TRBV5-6 and TRBJ2-5; 8 bases line up with TRBD1. V was pared by 2 bases and J by 5 bases, with 8 bases of the junction left unmatched. Looked up from germline, CDR1 is SGHDT and CDR2 is YYEEEE. The CDR3 length is 15 residues. The CDR3 here is CASSLYQGAMETQYF. CDR3 in DNA: TGTGCCAGCAGCTTATATCAGGGGGCGATGGAGACCCAGTACTTC.

V is TRBV7-8 and J is TRBJ2-5; 9 positions agree with TRBD2. This CDR3 comprises 17 residues. Trimming took 3 bases from V and 5 from J; bases not matched to a gene: 13. Germline V CDR1 and CDR2: SGHVS, FQNEAQ. The CDR3 region is CASSFRRWLAGRETQYF. The CDR3 DNA sequence: TGTGCCAGCAGCTTCCGGAGGTGGCTAGCGGGAAGGGAGACCCAGTACTTC.

The rearrangement links TRBV9 to TRBJ2-6; 7 bases are shared with TRBD1. Germline lookup yields CDR1 SGDLS and CDR2 YYNGEE. Germline trimming cut 4 bases from V and 12 bases from J; bases unmatched to any gene: 10. CDR3 length: 14 residues. The CDR3 is CASSSLGQSIVLTF. CDR3 nucleotide sequence: TGTGCCAGCAGCTCTTTGGGACAGTCTATCGTCCTGACTTTC. Full variable domain (outside the CDR3, taken from reference TRBV9 and TRBJ2-6): DSGVTQTPKHLITATGQRVTLRCSPRSGDLSVYWYQQSLDQGLQFLIQYYNGEERAKGNILERFSAQQFPDLHSELNLSSLELGDSALYFCASSSLGQSIVLTFGAGSRLTVL.

The chain carries TRBV9 and TRBJ2-3; maybe TRBD1 (5 bases). The V end was cut by 2 bases, the J end by 2 bases, with 9 bases between. The CDR3 is 14 amino acids. Germline V gene sequence: CDR1 SGDLS, CDR2 YYNGEE. The CDR3 bases are TGTGCCAGCAGCGTGGACACAGACACAGATACGCAGTATTTT. Encoded protein: CASSVDTDTDTQYF.

This clone was found a few times. The chain couples TRBV7-9 to TRBJ1-6; D is unresolved. The CDR3 runs 14 residues. Per germline, CDR1 SEHNR and CDR2 FQNEAQ (reference sequence). V was trimmed by 1 base and J by 7 bases, leaving 8 bases between them. The CDR3 nucleotides read TGTGCCAGCAGCTTAGAAGGCAAGAATTCACCCCTCCACTTT. It translates to CASSLEGKNSPLHF.

V usage is TRBV5-1 and J usage is TRBJ1-5; D not certain. In germline, CDR1 is SGHRS, CDR2 YFSETQ. With 0 bases removed from V and 4 bases from J, the gap between germline ends came to 5 bases. CDR3 length: 13 residues. The CDR3 sequence: CASSLDVNQPQHF. As DNA, the CDR3 is TGCGCCAGCAGCTTGGATGTGAATCAGCCCCAGCATTTT.

The gene calls are TRBV7-9 and TRBJ1-2; no reliable D call. Between the trimmed V and J ends, which lost 5 bases and 1 base, there was a span of 5 bases. Per germline, CDR1 SEHNR and CDR2 FQNEAQ (reference sequence). This CDR3 comprises 12 residues. For the CDR3, the DNA is TGTGCCAGCAGCCCCTTTAACTATGGCTACACCTTC. Amino acids: CASSPFNYGYTF.

The count of this clone is one. The chain has TRBV11-2 and TRBJ1-2; 7 nucleotides line up with TRBD1. Germline assignment: CDR1 SGHAT and CDR2 FQNNGV. The CDR3 length is 13 residues. Trimming removed 3 bases from V and 8 bases from J; junction bases left unmatched: 6. CDR3 residues: CASSFLTGRGYTF. The CDR3 DNA reads as TGTGCCAGCAGCTTCCTGACAGGGAGAGGCTACACCTTC.

V gene TRBV5-1 combines with J gene TRBJ1-2; 8 bases map to TRBD1. V trimming: 1 base; J trimming: 2 bases; junction bases outside the gene matches: 7. Germline CDR1 reads SGHRS; CDR2 reads YFSETQ. The CDR3 totals 16 residues. CDR3 protein: CASSLLGTGTNYGYTF. The CDR3 bases are TGCGCCAGCAGCTTGCTCGGGACAGGAACCAACTATGGCTACACCTTC.

The gene calls are TRBV5-1 and TRBJ2-7; a weak D match, TRBD2 (7 bases). This CDR3 contains 15 residues. Germline values: CDR1 SGHRS, CDR2 YFSETQ. Between the trimmed V and J ends, which lost 7 bases and 3 bases, there was a span of 20 bases. The CDR3 region is CASSPLQGGDYEQYF. DNA for the CDR3: TGCGCCAGCTCTCCCCTACAGGGAGGGGACTACGAGCAGTACTTC.